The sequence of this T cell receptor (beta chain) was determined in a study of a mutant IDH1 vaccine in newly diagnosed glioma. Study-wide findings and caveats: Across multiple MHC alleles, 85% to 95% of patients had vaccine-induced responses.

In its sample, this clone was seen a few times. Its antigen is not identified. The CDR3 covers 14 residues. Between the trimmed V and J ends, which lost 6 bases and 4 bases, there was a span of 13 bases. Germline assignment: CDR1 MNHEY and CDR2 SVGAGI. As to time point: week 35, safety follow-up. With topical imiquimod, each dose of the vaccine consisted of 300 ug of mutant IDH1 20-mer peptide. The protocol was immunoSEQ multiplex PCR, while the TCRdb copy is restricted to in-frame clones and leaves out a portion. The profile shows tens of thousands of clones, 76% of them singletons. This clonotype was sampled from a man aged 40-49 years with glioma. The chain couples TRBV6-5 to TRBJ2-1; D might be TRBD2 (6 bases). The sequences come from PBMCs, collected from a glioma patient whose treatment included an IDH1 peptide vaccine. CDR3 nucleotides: TGTGCCAGCAGCCTAGCGCGAGAATACAATGAGCAGTTCTTC. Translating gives CASSLAREYNEQFF.